The following is a TCR beta chain sequence with its context. Its antigen remains unidentified. The identical CDR3 is also encoded by other nucleotide sequences in the sample. It was with 60 Vbeta and 13 Jbeta primers that the PCR ran. The table came from immunoSEQ multiplex PCR; TCRdb's copy has only in-frame clones and leaves some out. This sample yields about 210,000 clones, of which 70% to 90% are seen a single time; roughly 0.22% belongs to the top ten. These data come from a study of cytomegalovirus exposure and HLA in healthy donors. Study-level points and caveats: A later analysis associated roughly 15,000 TCR beta sequences with HLA alleles at a 0.05 false discovery rate. High specificity and sensitivity for cytomegalovirus status were reported for the classifier. In vitro checks showed that a few CMV-associated chains really do target CMV antigens.

The clonotype was recovered from a girl aged 2 to 9 in good health and CMV-seronegative. The sequencing input was PBMCs.

The CDR3 is CASSYGEAYYNEQFF. The CDR3 nucleotides read TGTGCCAGCAGCTACGGAGAAGCCTACTACAATGAGCAGTTCTTC. The chain links TRBV5-6 to TRBJ2-1; D not resolved. The ends were cut back, 3 bases at V and 3 bases at J, with 13 bases in the middle. Germline V lookup: CDR1 SGHDT, CDR2 YYEEEE. This CDR3 contains 15 residues. The full variable domain, in which reference TRBV5-6 and TRBJ2-1 provide the parts outside the CDR3, is DAGVTQSPTHLIKTRGQQVTLRCSPKSGHDTVSWYQQALGQGPQFIFQYYEEEERQRGNFPDRFSGHQFPNYSSELNVNALLLGDSALYLCASSYGEAYYNEQFFGPGTRLTVL.